This TCR beta chain was documented in a study of T cell responses to AZD1222 COVID-19 vaccine. Broader study findings: When two AZD1222 doses had been given, Spike-specific TCR breadth and depth rose.

The method was immunoSEQ multiplex PCR; TCRdb's version includes in-frame clones alone and lacks a portion of them. The sample holds 150,000 to 200,000 clones, 80% to 90% seen once. This clone has more than one count but fewer than ten. Antigen unknown. This CDR3 is 17 amino acids long. Germline-derived CDR1 and CDR2 are SGHNT and YYREEE (reference sequence). Losses at the gene ends were 4 bases for V and 5 bases for J; bases not matched to a gene: 14. This TCR was sampled from an adult who received the MenACWY meningococcal vaccine as a control. V and J are TRBV5-4 and TRBJ2-2; 7 nucleotides match TRBD1. Here the sequenced sample was peripheral blood, taken 28 days after the second dose of the MenACWY control vaccine. The CDR3 region is CASSRGNRGWVTGELFF. In nucleotides, the CDR3 is TGTGCCAGCAGCCGGGGAAACAGGGGTTGGGTGACCGGGGAGCTGTTTTTT.